Described below is a single T cell receptor beta chain sequence and its context. The target antigen is unknown. The sample belongs to a study of T cell repertoires in cytomegalovirus infection. Background on the study: HLA-C-restricted CMV epitopes, recently identified, and well-studied HLA-B-restricted ones were used by the study. Public TCR beta signatures provided an indication of both CMV infection and a matching HLA type. Broader study findings: HLA-C-restricted CMV clonotypes gave the most frequent clonotype in two of eight donors.

TCRdb fed the reads into MiXCR, producing one record per CDR3 protein. The table records about 900,000 distinct CDR3 sequences, roughly a third of them present only once. V lost 6 bases and J 2 bases, leaving 17 bases between the germline ends. The germline CDR1 and CDR2 sequences are DFQATT and SNEGSKA (reference sequence). The length of the CDR3 is 16 residues. The genes are TRBV20-1 and TRBJ1-6; D is undetermined. The sequencing used cultured CD8+ T cells from PBMCs, collected from culture after CMV antigen stimulation. This sequence originates from a human donor in good health (CMV status not recorded). Some clones in this sample may be carry-over from other donors' samples. The CDR3 nucleotides read TGCAGTGCCCTCCAGAGGGCTCCCGCCTATAATTCACCCCTCCACTTT. Its translation is CSALQRAPAYNSPLHF.